Described below is a single T cell receptor beta chain sequence and its context. Through a sample-barcoded 5' primer and a J-beta primer mix, a second PCR was run for about 6 to 12 cycles. One entry per CDR3 protein results from TCRdb running MiXCR on the 5' RACE reads. The sample yields approximately 1,700,000 distinct CDR3 sequences, approximately 39% seen once. The sample belongs to a study of blood T cells in healthy people across ages. The CDR3 is 15 residues long. The source material was blood. This chain uses TRBV6-7 with TRBJ2-4; 8 bases are a match to TRBD2. The tail of the sequence fits TRBJ2-5 better, so the J call may be wrong. TRBV6-7 is annotated as an ORF whose role is uncertain. The TCR originated in a human donor in good health. CDR3 DNA sequence: TGTGCCAGCAGTTACTCAACTAGCGGCCAAGAGACCCAGTACTTC. It translates to CASSYSTSGQETQYF.